The 3 T cell receptor beta chains in this list originate from one sample, sequenced in a study of shared clonotypes between healthy human individuals. Method: immunoSEQ multiplex PCR; TCRdb's copy keeps in-frame clones and lacks some. The sample holds about 980,000 clones; more than 75% are singletons and the top ten take approximately 1.5%. Sequencing input: memory CD4+ T cells sorted from blood. Subset given: CD45RA-negative fraction. These receptors were obtained from a man younger than 30 in good health.

Remarks on this clone: The sample contains more than one DNA sequence encoding this CDR3. The chain uses TRBV2 and TRBJ2-7, with unresolved D. This CDR3 region has 13 residues. The V gene's germline CDR1 is SNHLY and CDR2 FYNNEI. Between the trimmed V and J ends, which lost 5 bases and 2 bases, there was a span of 10 bases. The CDR3 here is CASSPPGPYEQYF. CDR3 DNA sequence: TGTGCCAGCAGTCCCCCAGGTCCCTACGAGCAGTACTTC.

This rearrangement joins TRBV5-6 to TRBJ1-2; D perhaps matches TRBD1 (6 bases). The CDR3 covers 17 residues. Germline assignment: CDR1 SGHDT and CDR2 YYEEEE. V was shortened by 6 bases and J by 1 base, with 22 bases between the two germline ends. CDR3 protein: CASILYGTRSDNYGYTF. Here the CDR3 DNA reads TGTGCCAGCATCCTATACGGGACACGGAGTGATAACTATGGCTACACCTTC.

The rearrangement links TRBV4-3 to TRBJ2-3, with D possibly TRBD1 on 6 matching bases. The germline V gene has CDR1 LGHNA and CDR2 YSLEER. The CDR3 length is 14 residues. V was shortened by 1 base and J by 7 bases, with 12 bases between the two germline ends. CDR3 region: CASSQGQEYYTQYF. DNA for the CDR3: TGCGCCAGCAGCCAAGGACAGGAATACTATACGCAGTATTTT.